A selection of T cell receptor beta chains follows, all from one sample in a study of somatic mutations in cytotoxic T cells in rheumatoid arthritis. Here immunoSEQ multiplex PCR was the method, and the copy in TCRdb shows in-frame clones only, minus some. The table lists 15,000 to 25,000 clones, around 80% of them singletons, with about 10% in the top ten. Material for sequencing was CD8+ T cells sorted from blood. These receptor sequences come from a woman aged 50 to 65 in good health. Each CDR3 is given with its conserved first and last residue. The D gene is left open where the match is weak. Where a row states a size, it is once, few, many or the class of an expanded clone; other rows omit it.

clone size	V gene	D gene	J gene	CDR3 DNA	CDR3 protein
NA	TRBV6-5	TRBD1	TRBJ1-1	TGTGCCAGCAGTTACTCGGGACAGGCCTACACTGAAGCTTTCTTT	CASSYSGQAYTEAFF
NA	TRBV9	TRBD1	TRBJ1-3	TGTGCCAGCAGCGTAGAAACAGGGGGTGGAAACACCATATATTTT	CASSVETGGGNTIYF
NA	TRBV4-2	TRBD1	TRBJ2-3	TGTGCCAGCAGCCAGACCTCGACAGGGGCTACGCAGTATTTT	CASSQTSTGATQYF
once	TRBV5-4	TRBD2	TRBJ2-1	TGTGCCAGCAGCTTAGACCTAGCGGGAGTAATTGACAATGAGCAGTTCTTC	CASSLDLAGVIDNEQFF
NA	TRBV27	TRBD1	TRBJ2-1	TGTGCCAGCAGTTCCGCCCGACAGGGGTGGTGGAATGAGCAGTTCTTC	CASSSARQGWWNEQFF
NA	TRBV9	NA	TRBJ1-2	TGTGCCAGCAGCGAGAGCAGAGAGATAGAAGCTAACTATGGCTACACCTTC	CASSESREIEANYGYTF
NA	TRBV19	NA	TRBJ2-1	TGTGCCAGTAGTATAGTAGACGGACCTTACAATGAGCAGTTCTTC	CASSIVDGPYNEQFF
NA	TRBV28	TRBD1	TRBJ2-5	TGTGCCAGCAGTCCCCTACTCGACAGGGTAGAGACCCAGTACTTC	CASSPLLDRVETQYF
NA	TRBV7-2	NA	TRBJ1-5	TGTGCCAGCAGCTTAGCCCTTGAACGGCCCCAGCATTTT	CASSLALERPQHF
NA	TRBV6-1	NA	TRBJ1-2	TGTGCCAGCAGTGAAATGGGGAGCGGATACTACACCTTC	CASSEMGSGYYTF
NA	TRBV5-1	NA	TRBJ2-5	TGCGCCAGCAGCCGGCAGAGAGGGATTCAAGAGACCCAGTACTTC	CASSRQRGIQETQYF
NA	TRBV7-2	TRBD2	TRBJ2-3	TGTGCCAGCAGCTCGACTCTAGCGGGAGATTGGACAGATACGCAGTATTTT	CASSSTLAGDWTDTQYF
NA	TRBV6-6	NA	TRBJ1-1	TGTGCCAGCAGCCCTCATGACAGTAGCAAAGCTTTCTTT	CASSPHDSSKAFF
NA	TRBV28	NA	TRBJ2-3	TGTGCCAGCAGTTTGACCGGGGATACCAGTGGGGGCACAGATACGCAGTATTTT	CASSLTGDTSGGTDTQYF
NA	TRBV28	NA	TRBJ1-1	TGTGCCAGCAGTTACAGACAGCTCGAAGCTTTCTTT	CASSYRQLEAFF
once	TRBV28	NA	TRBJ2-5	TGTGCCAGCAGCCCTCGGACACAAGAGACCCAGTACTTC	CASSPRTQETQYF
NA	TRBV7-9	NA	TRBJ1-1	TGTGCCAGCAGCGCAACGGGGGCGACTGAAGCTTTCTTT	CASSATGATEAFF
NA	TRBV6-1	TRBD1	TRBJ1-1	TGTGCCAGCAGCCGGACAGGGGGCCGCACTGAAGCTTTCTTT	CASSRTGGRTEAFF
medium-sized	TRBV30	NA	TRBJ1-2	TGTGCCTGGAGTTTGACGGGAGCCTATGGCTACACCTTC	CAWSLTGAYGYTF
NA	TRBV18	NA	TRBJ1-1	TGTGCCAGCTCACCTCTTGCAAACACTGAAGCTTTCTTT	CASSPLANTEAFF
NA	TRBV2	NA	TRBJ2-1	TGTGCCAGCAACGGAAGGGGGGCGGCGGCTGAGACGTTCTTC	CASNGRGAAAETFF
NA	TRBV11-2	NA	TRBJ2-7	TGTGCCAGCAGCTTAGCCATGGGGACCATCTCCTACGAGCAGTACTTC	CASSLAMGTISYEQYF
NA	TRBV19	TRBD2	TRBJ2-1	TGTGCCAGTAACCCAACCGGGACTAGCCACAATGAGCAGTTCTTC	CASNPTGTSHNEQFF
once	TRBV21-1	NA	TRBJ2-1	TGTGCCAGCAGCAAAGTAGGGCTAGCCAATGAGCAGTTCTTC	CASSKVGLANEQFF
NA	TRBV6-5	NA	TRBJ1-5	TGTGCCAGCAGCACGGGACCGTATAGCAATCAGCCCCAGCATTTT	CASSTGPYSNQPQHF
NA	TRBV5-6	NA	TRBJ2-7	TGTGCCAGCAGCTTTGGACCGAACGAGCAGTACTTC	CASSFGPNEQYF
few	TRBV6-5	NA	TRBJ1-1	TGTGCCAGCAGTTACTCAGGGACCATCACTGAAGCTTTCTTT	CASSYSGTITEAFF
NA	TRBV9	NA	TRBJ1-5	TGTGCCAGCAGCGTAGTTAAGGGGCCCCAGTTGGGCGATCAGCCCCAGCATTTT	CASSVVKGPQLGDQPQHF
NA	TRBV28	NA	TRBJ2-7	TGTGCCAGCTTCCGGTACGAGCAGTACTTC	CASFRYEQYF
NA	TRBV7-4	NA	TRBJ2-3	TGTGCCAGCCCACCAGGCGGAGATACGCAGTATTTT	CASPPGGDTQYF
NA	TRBV7-9	NA	TRBJ2-1	TGTGCCAGCAGCTTCGGATATAACCCGTACAATGAGCAGTTCTTC	CASSFGYNPYNEQFF